This TCR beta chain was recorded in a study of blood T cell repertoires in COVID-19. The sample holds one count of this clone. From germline, CDR1 is LNHDA and CDR2 SQIVND (reference sequence). CDR3 length equals 15 residues. Trimming took 6 bases from V and 2 from J; bases not matched to a gene: 6. In the original analysis: How many nucleated cells were present was estimated from reference gene primer amplification. The assay was immunoSEQ multiplex PCR, and TCRdb's table has in-frame clones only and misses some. Clone size and V and J calls were adopted from that table, with D and trimming inferred from the DNA. This sample yields a few hundred thousand clones, of which approximately 86% are seen a single time; 3.5% to 4% belongs to the top ten. Self-reported history from a screening survey and questionnaire set each donor's cohort.

The chain uses TRBV19 and TRBJ2-3, with TRBD2 identical over 9 bases. The sample consisted of PBMCs or T cells enriched from blood (not recorded which). The TCR sequence derives from a middle-aged woman with acute COVID-19. This CDR3 is CASSRLAALTDTQYF. The CDR3 region has the DNA TGTGCCAGTAGCAGACTAGCGGCACTCACAGATACGCAGTATTTT.